This TCR beta chain emerged from a study of patients and donors after allogeneic stem cell transplantation. In this sample, this clonotype turned up once. TCRdb reanalysed the RT-PCR reads using MiXCR and keeps one entry per CDR3 protein. The table shows more than 850,000 distinct CDR3 sequences, with more than 15% occurring only once. Sequencing input: blood, either unsorted or a sorted T cell fraction (not recorded which). The TCR comes from a human donor who was either an allogeneic HSCT recipient or a stem cell or donor lymphocyte infusion donor (not recorded which). It is not recorded whose cells these are; they may come from a transplant donor.

In nucleotides, the CDR3 is TGTGCCAGCAGTTACTACGAGAGCACAGATACGCAGTATTTT. This encodes CASSYYESTDTQYF. This sequence joins TRBV6-2 or TRBV6-3 and TRBJ2-3; D is unresolved. V was pared by 1 base and J by 0 bases, with 5 bases between. The CDR3 is 14 residues long. CDR1 and CDR2 (germline): MNHEY, SVGEGT.